Here is one T cell receptor beta chain with its context. The data are from a study of T cells expressing NK-cell markers. Across the whole study: It was sorted CD3+CD56+NKG2C+, CD3+CD56+NKG2C- and CD3+CD56-NKG2C+ T cells that supplied the TCR beta repertoires.

Reanalyzing the 5' RACE reads, TCRdb keeps one entry per CDR3 protein, without DNA. This sample lists hundreds of thousands of distinct CDR3 sequences; its ten largest clones have approximately 3.6%. This TCR came from a man younger than 35 in good health. The sequenced sample consisted of blood T cells: a sorted CD56 or NKG2C T cell subset, CD4+ or CD8+ T cells, or bulk PBMC T cells (not recorded which).

CDR3 sequence reads: CASSPQEQQPQHF. The rearrangement joins TRBV5-5 to TRBJ1-5. CDR1 and CDR2 from the germline V gene are SGHKS and YYEKEE (reference sequence). The CDR3 is 13 amino acids.